This T cell receptor beta chain comes out of a study of technical replicates of blood from a handful of donors. Profiled with immunoSEQ multiplex PCR; TCRdb holds only in-frame clones, not every one. The table has approximately 81,000 clones, just over 95% seen once. Germline CDR1 is MNHEY and CDR2 is SVGAGI. V lost 6 bases and J lost 2, with 13 bases in between. The CDR3 is 14 amino acids. The sequencing sample was made of T cells isolated from PBMCs. The chain employs TRBV6-5 and TRBJ1-1; D unclear. The receptor was isolated from a human donor in good health. The chain's CDR3 is CASSKSGSNTEAFF. CDR3 bases: TGTGCCAGCAGCAAATCGGGGTCAAACACTGAAGCTTTCTTT.